These 31 T cell receptor beta chains were sequenced from one sample in a study of cytomegalovirus exposure and HLA in healthy donors. The PCR was carried out with 60 Vbeta primers and 13 Jbeta primers. Only in-frame clones appear in the TCRdb table, and some are missing; sequencing was by immunoSEQ multiplex PCR. The sample lists some 110,000 clones; roughly 77% were seen once. Sequencing was done on a sample of PBMCs. The receptors here all came from a man aged 45-65 years in good health and CMV-seropositive.

This clone showed up just a few times. The chain links TRBV29-1 to TRBJ2-7; a possible D gene is TRBD1 (6 bases). From germline, CDR1 is SQVTM and CDR2 ANQGSEA. The CDR3 runs 17 residues. The V and J ends lost 3 bases and 2 bases respectively, with 23 bases between them. CDR3: CSVDGRGAAGGTYEQYF. The CDR3, as DNA: TGCAGCGTTGATGGCAGGGGAGCCGCCGGTGGGACCTACGAGCAGTACTTC.

The sample holds a few counts of this clone. Here the CDR3 reads CAISESRGGTPTDTQYF. CDR3 in DNA: TGTGCCATCAGTGAGTCGAGAGGGGGCACCCCCACAGATACGCAGTATTTT. The V call is TRBV10-3, the J call TRBJ2-3; 7 nucleotides agree with TRBD1. This CDR3 has 17 residues. Germline V gives CDR1 ENHRY, CDR2 SYGVKD. Trimming took 0 bases from V and 2 from J; bases not matched to a gene: 8.

V gene TRBV6-5 combines with J gene TRBJ1-1, with unresolved D. This CDR3 comprises 15 residues. Germline assignment: CDR1 MNHEY and CDR2 SVGAGI. V was cut by 7 bases and J by 11 bases, with 26 bases left in between. The CDR3: CASIKLLDGETSAFF. CDR3 in DNA: TGTGCCAGCATTAAGCTATTGGACGGGGAAACGTCGGCTTTCTTT.

V is TRBV7-9 and J is TRBJ2-3, with 8 bases that match TRBD2. V trimming: 6 bases; J trimming: 6 bases; junction bases outside the gene matches: 14. The CDR3 covers 16 residues. CDR1 is SEHNR and CDR2 is FQNEAQ in the germline V gene (reference sequence). CDR3 bases: TGTGCCAGCAGTATCACAACCCGGGGGGGCCGGGATACGCAGTATTTT. Protein: CASSITTRGGRDTQYF.

The gene calls are TRBV27 and TRBJ2-6; 11 nucleotides agree with TRBD1. The V gene end was trimmed by 7 bases and the J gene end by 4 bases; junction bases not matched to a gene: 12. Germline V gene data show CDR1 as MNHEY and CDR2 as SMNVEV (reference sequence). The CDR3 has 18 amino acids. This CDR3 is CASTALGQGAEGANVLTF. CDR3 bases: TGTGCCAGCACCGCCCTAGGACAGGGGGCGGAGGGGGCCAACGTCCTGACTTTC.

This chain joins TRBV18 and TRBJ2-1, with 7 bases aligning to TRBD2. Germline values: CDR1 KGHSH, CDR2 LQKENI. V was clipped by 2 bases and J by 3 bases; unmatched bases: 4. The CDR3 totals 15 residues. This CDR3 reads CASSPGTSVYNEQFF. The CDR3 DNA reads TGTGCCAGCTCACCAGGCACTAGCGTCTACAATGAGCAGTTCTTC.

The chain links TRBV28 to TRBJ2-3; no clear D gene. Trimming took off 4 bases at V and 3 bases at J, with 20 bases between the two ends. The CDR3 covers 17 residues. Germline V gene lookup returns CDR1 MDHEN and CDR2 SYDVKM. The CDR3 sequence is CASSSQTDKQVTDTQYF. The CDR3 nucleotides are TGTGCCAGCAGTTCCCAAACTGACAAGCAGGTGACAGATACGCAGTATTTT.

The chain carries TRBV6-5 and TRBJ2-7; the D is unclear. Germline V gene sequence: CDR1 MNHEY, CDR2 SVGAGI. This CDR3 region has 13 residues. V lost 5 bases to trimming and J lost 3 bases, with 11 bases between them. The CDR3 DNA reads TGTGCCAGCAGTCCGTCTTACAGCTACGAGCAGTACTTC. It translates to CASSPSYSYEQYF.

The V and J genes are TRBV19 and TRBJ1-1; the match to TRBD1 covers 9 bases. This CDR3 is 16 amino acids long. Germline V lookup: CDR1 LNHDA, CDR2 SQIVND (reference sequence). Germline trimming cut 6 bases from V and 0 bases from J; bases unmatched to any gene: 8. Written as DNA, the CDR3 is TGTGCCAGTAGGGCGCCACAGGGGGCCGTGAACACTGAAGCTTTCTTT. Protein sequence: CASRAPQGAVNTEAFF. The full variable domain, in which reference TRBV19 and TRBJ1-1 provide the parts outside the CDR3, is DGGITQSPKYLFRKEGQNVTLSCEQNLNHDAMYWYRQDPGQGLRLIYYSQIVNDFQKGDIAEGYSVSREKKESFPLTVTSAQKNPTAFYLCASRAPQGAVNTEAFFGQGTRLTVV.

This chain uses TRBV6-6 with TRBJ2-3; weak D call: TRBD1 (6 bases). From germline, CDR1 is MNHNY and CDR2 SVGAGI (reference sequence). The CDR3 loop spans 13 amino acids. Between the trimmed V and J ends, which lost 5 bases and 4 bases, there was a span of 10 bases. DNA for the CDR3: TGTGCCAGCAGTGGGGGCTGGTCAGATACGCAGTATTTT. Amino acid sequence: CASSGGWSDTQYF.

V gene TRBV5-1 combines with J gene TRBJ2-5, with 7 bases aligning to TRBD2. Trimming removed 1 base from V and 4 bases from J; junction bases left unmatched: 10. This CDR3 has 16 amino acids. CDR1 and CDR2 (germline): SGHRS, YFSETQ. Here the CDR3 DNA reads TGCGCCAGCAGCTTGAATGGTGTGGGGGAGGGAGAGACCCAGTACTTC. Encoded protein: CASSLNGVGEGETQYF.

The chain joins TRBV7-2 to TRBJ2-7, with 9 bases lining up with TRBD1. The CDR3 consists of 15 residues. After removal of 5 bases from V and 1 base from J, the junction contained 6 bases not matched to a gene. Germline V gene data show CDR1 as SGHTA and CDR2 as FQGNSA. The CDR3 is CASSTRQGGSYEQYF. CDR3 DNA sequence: TGTGCCAGCAGCACCCGACAGGGGGGTTCCTACGAGCAGTACTTC.

The chain carries TRBV27 and TRBJ2-3, with 7 bases identical to TRBD1. This CDR3 is 15 amino acids long. The germline V gene has CDR1 MNHEY and CDR2 SMNVEV (reference sequence). The trim removed 5 bases at V and 4 bases at J, leaving 9 bases unmatched. CDR3 in amino acids: CASSLYPGQPDTQYF. Written as DNA, the CDR3 is TGTGCCAGCAGTCTCTACCCGGGACAGCCAGATACGCAGTATTTT.

The V and J genes are TRBV7-2 and TRBJ2-7; D unclear. Germline V gene sequence: CDR1 SGHTA, CDR2 FQGNSA. Trimming took off 5 bases at V and 6 bases at J, with 14 bases between the two ends. The length of the CDR3 is 13 residues. DNA for the CDR3: TGTGCCAGCAGCCCTAGACTCATCCTCGAGCAGTACTTC. Encoded protein: CASSPRLILEQYF.

The rearrangement uses TRBV5-1 and TRBJ1-5, with 7 bases aligning to TRBD1. Trimming removed 1 base from V and 1 base from J; junction bases left unmatched: 2. CDR1 is SGHRS, CDR2 YFSETQ, per germline. The CDR3 length is 15 residues. The CDR3 DNA follows: TGCGCCAGCAGCTTGACGGGACAGAGCAATCAGCCCCAGCATTTT. Protein: CASSLTGQSNQPQHF.

This clone has just a few counts. This chain joins TRBV7-9 and TRBJ2-2; tentative D call: TRBD2 (5 bases). CDR1 is SEHNR, CDR2 FQNEAQ, per germline (reference sequence). Deletions cut 6 bases from V and 0 bases from J, with 14 bases between. CDR3 length equals 16 residues. The CDR3 bases are TGTGCCAGCAGTCTAGCCACAGCAGCGAACACCGGGGAGCTGTTTTTT. It specifies CASSLATAANTGELFF.

V gene TRBV19 combines with J gene TRBJ2-6; unclear D gene. CDR3 size: 13 residues. V was shortened by 5 bases and J by 1 base, with 3 bases between the two germline ends. CDR1 and CDR2 (germline): LNHDA, SQIVND (reference sequence). The CDR3 DNA sequence: TGTGCCAGTAGTCCATCTGGGGCCAACGTCCTGACTTTC. It yields the protein CASSPSGANVLTF.

The J gene is TRBJ1-2, the V gene TRBV18, with D perhaps matching TRBD1 (5 bases). Germline loops: CDR1 KGHSH, CDR2 LQKENI. The length of the CDR3 is 14 residues. V lost 4 bases and J lost 2, with 11 bases in between. CDR3 protein: CASSQTGPNYGYTF. CDR3 nucleotide sequence: TGTGCCAGCTCACAAACAGGTCCGAACTATGGCTACACCTTC.

V and J are TRBV9 and TRBJ1-5; 7 bases are a match to TRBD1. CDR3 length: 15 amino acids. In germline, CDR1 is SGDLS, CDR2 YYNGEE. Losses at the gene ends were 0 bases for V and 1 base for J; bases not matched to a gene: 1. The CDR3 sequence is CASSVGGQSNQPQHF. CDR3 in DNA: TGTGCCAGCAGCGTAGGGGGACAGAGCAATCAGCCCCAGCATTTT.

The chain uses TRBV19 and TRBJ1-2, with 7 positions matching TRBD1. This CDR3 is built from 14 residues. Germline trimming cut 3 bases from V and 4 bases from J; bases unmatched to any gene: 5. The V gene's germline CDR1 is LNHDA and CDR2 SQIVND (reference sequence). In nucleotides, the CDR3 is TGTGCCAGTAGTATGACAGGGTCAGGCTATGGCTACACCTTC. It translates to CASSMTGSGYGYTF.

The sample holds a few counts of this clone. This sequence joins TRBV30 and TRBJ2-2, with a weak D call TRBD2 (5 bases). V shed 5 bases and J shed 4 bases, with 20 bases lying between them. Looked up from germline, CDR1 is GTSNPN and CDR2 is SVGIG (reference sequence). The CDR3 totals 16 residues. The chain's CDR3 is CAWARWELGPTGELFF. CDR3 nucleotides: TGTGCCTGGGCGAGGTGGGAGTTGGGTCCCACCGGGGAGCTGTTTTTT.

The V call is TRBV18, the J call TRBJ2-3; TRBD1 is a possible D gene (6 bases). CDR3 length: 17 amino acids. Germline V gene data show CDR1 as KGHSH and CDR2 as LQKENI. V lost 0 bases and J lost 5, with 18 bases in between. CDR3 nucleotide sequence: TGTGCCAGCTCACCACCAACAGGGTCGGCCGCTCAAGATACGCAGTATTTT. Its translation is CASSPPTGSAAQDTQYF.

The rearrangement links TRBV6-1 to TRBJ1-2; D possibly corresponds to TRBD1 (5 bases). The V end was cut by 0 bases, the J end by 6 bases, with 14 bases between. Germline V lookup: CDR1 MNHNS, CDR2 SASEGT. This CDR3 region has 15 residues. The CDR3 spells CASSEATRAGNGYTF. CDR3 nucleotides: TGTGCCAGCAGTGAAGCGACTAGGGCAGGGAATGGCTACACCTTC.

The rearrangement joins TRBV18 to TRBJ2-4; no reliable D call. Trimming took 5 bases from V and 0 from J, leaving 8 bases between them. Germline CDR1 is KGHSH and CDR2 is LQKENI. This CDR3 has 14 residues. CDR3 in amino acids: CASSAGGAKNIQYF. For the CDR3, the DNA is TGTGCCAGCTCAGCCGGCGGAGCCAAAAACATTCAGTACTTC.

The rearrangement uses TRBV7-2 and TRBJ2-1, with 13 bases identical to TRBD2. Per germline, CDR1 SGHTA and CDR2 FQGNSA. J gave up 7 bases and V 5 bases, and 8 bases lay outside the gene matches. This CDR3 comprises 16 residues. CDR3 bases: TGTGCCAGCAGCCCAAGGACTAGCGGGAGTTCTAATGAGCAGTTCTTC. It encodes CASSPRTSGSSNEQFF.

The CDR3 sequence: CAWSLGLQETQYF. The CDR3 DNA is TGTGCCTGGAGTTTAGGACTTCAAGAGACCCAGTACTTC. The V and J genes are TRBV30 and TRBJ2-5; TRBD2 is a possible D gene (5 bases). The CDR3 extends over 13 amino acids. Germline CDR1 GTSNPN, CDR2 SVGIG (reference sequence). The V end lost 2 bases, the J end lost 2 bases, and 9 bases lay between the germline ends.

A few counts support this clone. This chain connects TRBV7-2 to TRBJ1-5; 7 positions match TRBD1. In germline, CDR1 is SGHTA, CDR2 FQGNSA. V trimming: 5 bases; J trimming: 4 bases; junction bases outside the gene matches: 5. This CDR3 has 14 amino acids. The CDR3 DNA reads TGTGCCAGCAGCACCAGGACAGGTAATCAGCCCCAGCATTTT. Protein: CASSTRTGNQPQHF.

The rearrangement uses TRBV5-5 and TRBJ1-1; no clear D gene. The CDR3 length is 15 residues. Germline CDR1 is SGHKS and CDR2 is YYEKEE (reference sequence). Trimming pared 0 bases from V and 2 bases from J, leaving 11 bases between. Written as DNA, the CDR3 is TGTGCCAGCAGCTTGGCGATCGGTCAAAACACTGAAGCTTTCTTT. It specifies CASSLAIGQNTEAFF. The whole variable domain, remainder taken from reference TRBV5-5 and TRBJ1-1, is DAGVTQSPTHLIKTRGQQVTLRCSPISGHKSVSWYQQVLGQGPQFIFQYYEKEERGRGNFPDRFSARQFPNYSSELNVNALLLGDSALYLCASSLAIGQNTEAFFGQGTRLTVV.

The chain carries TRBV27 and TRBJ2-5; D unclear. The V end was cut by 0 bases, the J end by 5 bases, with 13 bases between. This CDR3 comprises 15 residues. The germline CDR1 and CDR2 sequences are MNHEY and SMNVEV (reference sequence). CDR3 amino acids: CASSLSTVSRETQYF. The CDR3 DNA follows: TGTGCCAGCAGTTTATCCACAGTAAGCAGGGAGACCCAGTACTTC.

About this clone: This sample includes further DNA sequences coding for the same CDR3. V usage is TRBV28 and J usage is TRBJ1-2; maybe TRBD1 (5 bases). Per the germline V gene, CDR1 is MDHEN and CDR2 is SYDVKM. The CDR3 runs to 14 residues. V gave up 3 bases and J gave up 2 bases, with 10 bases separating them. CDR3 in DNA: TGTGCCAGCAGTTTTGGGGGAGGCAACTATGGCTACACCTTC. It yields the protein CASSFGGGNYGYTF.

The chain joins TRBV2 to TRBJ2-7; D is perhaps TRBD1 (5 bases). V was pared by 3 bases and J by 0 bases, with 15 bases between. Looked up from germline, CDR1 is SNHLY and CDR2 is FYNNEI. The CDR3 has 16 amino acids. The CDR3 DNA sequence: TGTGCCAGCAGTGATGGGATGGGGCTTGCCTCCTACGAGCAGTACTTC. Its protein product is CASSDGMGLASYEQYF.